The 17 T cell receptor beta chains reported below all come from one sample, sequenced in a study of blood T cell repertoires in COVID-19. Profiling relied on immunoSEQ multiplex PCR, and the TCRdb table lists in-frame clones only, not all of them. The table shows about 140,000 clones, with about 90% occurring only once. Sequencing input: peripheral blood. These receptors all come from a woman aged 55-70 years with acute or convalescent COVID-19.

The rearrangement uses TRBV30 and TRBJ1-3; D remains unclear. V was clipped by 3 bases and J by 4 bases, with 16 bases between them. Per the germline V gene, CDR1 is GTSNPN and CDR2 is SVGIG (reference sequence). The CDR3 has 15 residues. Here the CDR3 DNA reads TGTGCCTGGAGAAGGAGGTGGGCGGCCGGAAACACCATATATTTT. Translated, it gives CAWRRRWAAGNTIYF.

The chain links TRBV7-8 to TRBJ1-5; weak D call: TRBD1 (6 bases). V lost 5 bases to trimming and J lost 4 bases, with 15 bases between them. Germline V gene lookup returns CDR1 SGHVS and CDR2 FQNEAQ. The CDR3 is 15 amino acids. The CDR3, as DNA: TGTGCCAGCAGCGAAATCCGGGACATAAATCAGCCCCAGCATTTT. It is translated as CASSEIRDINQPQHF.

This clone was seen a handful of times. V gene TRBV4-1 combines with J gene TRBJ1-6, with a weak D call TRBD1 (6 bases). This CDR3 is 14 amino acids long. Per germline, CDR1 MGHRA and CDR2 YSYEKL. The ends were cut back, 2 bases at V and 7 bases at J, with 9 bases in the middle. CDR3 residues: CASSQTGTNSPLHF. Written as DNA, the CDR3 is TGCGCCAGCAGCCAAACAGGGACCAATTCACCCCTCCACTTT.

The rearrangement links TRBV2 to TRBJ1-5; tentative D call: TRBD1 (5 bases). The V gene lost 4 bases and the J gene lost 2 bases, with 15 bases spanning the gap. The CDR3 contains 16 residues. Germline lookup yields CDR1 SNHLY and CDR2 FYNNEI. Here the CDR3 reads CASSVGGWDRNQPQHF. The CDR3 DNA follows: TGTGCCAGCAGTGTCGGGGGGTGGGATCGCAATCAGCCCCAGCATTTT.

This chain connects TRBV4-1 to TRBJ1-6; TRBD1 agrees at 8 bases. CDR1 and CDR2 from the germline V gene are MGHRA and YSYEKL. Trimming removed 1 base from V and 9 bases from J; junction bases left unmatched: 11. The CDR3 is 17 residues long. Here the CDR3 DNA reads TGCGCCAGCAGCCAAGTGGGACTCAGGGGGCAGGGTTCACCCCTCCACTTT. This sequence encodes CASSQVGLRGQGSPLHF.

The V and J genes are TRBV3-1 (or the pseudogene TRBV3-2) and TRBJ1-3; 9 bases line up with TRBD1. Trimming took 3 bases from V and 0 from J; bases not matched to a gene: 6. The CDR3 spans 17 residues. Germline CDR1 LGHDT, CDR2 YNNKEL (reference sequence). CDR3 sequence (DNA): TGTGCCAGCAGCCAGGGGGGACAGGGACCCTCTGGAAACACCATATATTTT. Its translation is CASSQGGQGPSGNTIYF.

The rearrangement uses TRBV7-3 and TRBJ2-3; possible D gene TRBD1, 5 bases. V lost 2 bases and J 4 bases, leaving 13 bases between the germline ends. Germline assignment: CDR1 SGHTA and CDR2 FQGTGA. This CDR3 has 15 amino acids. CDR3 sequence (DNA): TGTGCCAGCAGCTTATGGGGTGGCAGGGCAGATACGCAGTATTTT. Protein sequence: CASSLWGGRADTQYF.

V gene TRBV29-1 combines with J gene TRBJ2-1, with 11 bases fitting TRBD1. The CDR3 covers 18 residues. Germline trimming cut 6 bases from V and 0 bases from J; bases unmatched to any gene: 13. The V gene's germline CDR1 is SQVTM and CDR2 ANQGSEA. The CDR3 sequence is CSVLGTGGSPSSYNEQFF. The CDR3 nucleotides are TGCAGCGTCCTCGGGACAGGGGGTTCCCCGAGCTCCTACAATGAGCAGTTCTTC.

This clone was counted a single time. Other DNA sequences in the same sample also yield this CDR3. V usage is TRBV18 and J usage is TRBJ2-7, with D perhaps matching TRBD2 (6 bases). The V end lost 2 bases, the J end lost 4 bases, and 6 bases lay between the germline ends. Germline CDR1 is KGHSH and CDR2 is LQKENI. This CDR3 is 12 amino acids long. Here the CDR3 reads CASSPGGYEQYF. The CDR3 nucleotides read TGTGCCAGCTCACCAGGGGGGTACGAGCAGTACTTC.

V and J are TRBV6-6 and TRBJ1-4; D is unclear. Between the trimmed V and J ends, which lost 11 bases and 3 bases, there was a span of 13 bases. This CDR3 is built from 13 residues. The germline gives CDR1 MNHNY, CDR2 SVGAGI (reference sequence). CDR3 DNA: TGTGCCTCCTCGAGGGTTCCTAATGAAAAACTGTTTTTT. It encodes CASSRVPNEKLFF.

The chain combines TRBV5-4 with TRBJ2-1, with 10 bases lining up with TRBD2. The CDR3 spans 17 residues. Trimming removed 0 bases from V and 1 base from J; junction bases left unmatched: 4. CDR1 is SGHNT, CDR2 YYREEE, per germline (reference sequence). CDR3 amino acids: CASSLASGGRSYNEQFF. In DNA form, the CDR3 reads TGTGCCAGCAGCTTGGCTAGCGGGGGCAGATCCTACAATGAGCAGTTCTTC.

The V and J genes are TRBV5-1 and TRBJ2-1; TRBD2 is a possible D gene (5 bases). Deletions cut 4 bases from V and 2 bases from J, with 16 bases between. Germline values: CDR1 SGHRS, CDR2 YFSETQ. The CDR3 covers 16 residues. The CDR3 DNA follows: TGCGCCAGCAGCACCCAGCCGGGATCAACCTACAATGAGCAGTTCTTC. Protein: CASSTQPGSTYNEQFF.

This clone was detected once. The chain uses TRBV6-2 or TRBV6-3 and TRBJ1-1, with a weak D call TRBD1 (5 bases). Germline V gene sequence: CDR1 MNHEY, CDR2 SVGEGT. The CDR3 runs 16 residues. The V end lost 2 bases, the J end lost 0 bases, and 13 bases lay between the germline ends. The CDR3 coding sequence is TGTGCCAGCAGTTACCAATTAGGGGACTTGAACACTGAAGCTTTCTTT. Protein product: CASSYQLGDLNTEAFF.

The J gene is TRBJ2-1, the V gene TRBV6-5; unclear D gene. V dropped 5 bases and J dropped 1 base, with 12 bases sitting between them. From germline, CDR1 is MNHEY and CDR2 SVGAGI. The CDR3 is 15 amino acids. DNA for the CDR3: TGTGCCAGCAGTAAGATCCCAGGTTCCTACAATGAGCAGTTCTTC. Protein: CASSKIPGSYNEQFF.

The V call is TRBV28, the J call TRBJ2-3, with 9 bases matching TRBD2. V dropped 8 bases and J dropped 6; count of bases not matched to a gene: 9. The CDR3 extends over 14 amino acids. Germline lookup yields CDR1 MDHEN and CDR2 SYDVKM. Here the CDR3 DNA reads TGTGCCAGCCTACCGGGACTAGCACTCGATACGCAGTATTTT. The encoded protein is CASLPGLALDTQYF.

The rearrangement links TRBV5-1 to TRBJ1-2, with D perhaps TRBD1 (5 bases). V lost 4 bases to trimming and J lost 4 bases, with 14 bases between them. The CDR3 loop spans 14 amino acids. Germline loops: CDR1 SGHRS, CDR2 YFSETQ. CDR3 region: CASSLVGGAYGYTF. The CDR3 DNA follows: TGCGCCAGCAGCCTAGTAGGAGGGGCCTATGGCTACACCTTC.

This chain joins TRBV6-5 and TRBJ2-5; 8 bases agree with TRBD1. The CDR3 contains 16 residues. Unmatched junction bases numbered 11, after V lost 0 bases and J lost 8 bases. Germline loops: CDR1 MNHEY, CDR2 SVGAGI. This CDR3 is CASSYSLTGARGTQYF. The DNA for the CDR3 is TGTGCCAGCAGTTACTCGCTGACAGGGGCCCGGGGAACCCAGTACTTC.